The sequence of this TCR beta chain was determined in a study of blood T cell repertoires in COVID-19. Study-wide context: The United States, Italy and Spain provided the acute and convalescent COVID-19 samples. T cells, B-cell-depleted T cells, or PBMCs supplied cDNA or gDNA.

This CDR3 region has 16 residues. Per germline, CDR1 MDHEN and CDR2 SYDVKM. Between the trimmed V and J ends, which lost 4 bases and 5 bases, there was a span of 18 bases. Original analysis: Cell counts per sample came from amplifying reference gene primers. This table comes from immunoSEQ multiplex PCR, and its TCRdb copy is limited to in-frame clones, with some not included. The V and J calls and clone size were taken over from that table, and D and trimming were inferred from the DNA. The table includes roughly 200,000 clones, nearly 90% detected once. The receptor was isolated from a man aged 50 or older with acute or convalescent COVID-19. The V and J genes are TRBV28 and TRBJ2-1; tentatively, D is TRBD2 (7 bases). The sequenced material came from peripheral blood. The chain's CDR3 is CASSSIEGGRNNEQFF. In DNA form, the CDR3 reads TGTGCCAGCAGTTCAATTGAGGGGGGGAGGAACAATGAGCAGTTCTTC.